Below are 13 T cell receptor beta chains sequenced from a single sample in a study of vaccination and CD4 T cells after COVID-19 (dated by TCRdb to between 2021 and 2024). What this sample's treatment or condition label stands for: 10-day PBMC culture with coronavirus spike peptide pools or control peptides (ViraFEST assay). The method behind the library was PCR. TCRdb shows the sequencer as Illumina iSeq 100. DNA from cultured CD4+ T cells was subjected to TCR sequencing with the Oncomine TCR Beta short-read assay at the Johns Hopkins FTIC core. In TCRdb, the public reads were trimmed at Q25 with fastp and aligned with MiXCR, with productive beta chains retained. CDR3 protein sequences are deduplicated, and each keeps its most common genes and DNA. Recorded for this sample are under 4,500 distinct CDR3 sequences; about a fifth of them occurred a single time. The biggest ten clones account for roughly 50% of the sample.

No cognate antigen is known for these TCRs. The sample here was CD4+ T cells from blood, cultured in vitro, taken after SARS-CoV-2 vaccination. These receptors all stem from a human donor who had recovered from COVID-19.

The sample holds many counts of this clonotype. J is TRBJ1-5 and V is TRBV28, with 8 nucleotides matching TRBD1. Germline lookup yields CDR1 MDHEN and CDR2 SYDVKM. Losses at the gene ends were 6 bases for V and 3 bases for J; bases not matched to a gene: 7. The CDR3 contains 15 residues. CDR3 loop: CASSLGTGSNQPQHF. The CDR3 DNA reads as TGTGCCAGCAGCCTGGGGACAGGCTCCAATCAGCCCCAGCATTTT.

This clonotype has at least ten counts. The gene calls are TRBV19 and TRBJ2-7; D uncertain. CDR3 size: 12 residues. V lost 5 bases and J lost 4, with 9 bases in between. The V gene's germline CDR1 is LNHDA and CDR2 SQIVND (reference sequence). The CDR3 reads CASSPSRYEQYF. The CDR3 region has the DNA TGTGCCAGTAGTCCCTCTAGGTACGAGCAGTACTTC. The whole variable domain, remainder taken from reference TRBV19 and TRBJ2-7, is DGGITQSPKYLFRKEGQNVTLSCEQNLNHDAMYWYRQDPGQGLRLIYYSQIVNDFQKGDIAEGYSVSREKKESFPLTVTSAQKNPTAFYLCASSPSRYEQYFGPGTRLTVT.

In this sample, this clonotype is medium-sized. The V call is TRBV24-1, the J call TRBJ2-1; no clear D gene. Per germline, CDR1 KGHDR and CDR2 SFDVKD. Trimming removed 2 bases from V and 3 bases from J, with 7 bases in between. This CDR3 spans 14 amino acids. The CDR3 protein is CATSDSVGYNEQFF. The CDR3 nucleotides read TGTGCCACCAGTGATTCTGTAGGCTACAATGAGCAGTTCTTC.

The chain combines TRBV2 with TRBJ2-3; unclear D gene. CDR1 SNHLY and CDR2 FYNNEI come from the germline V gene. This CDR3 spans 12 amino acids. The V and J ends lost 3 bases and 8 bases respectively, with 9 bases between them. The CDR3: CASSEFVGTQYF. The DNA for the CDR3 is TGTGCCAGCAGTGAGTTCGTAGGTACGCAGTATTTT.

This clonotype has at least ten counts. The gene calls are TRBV27 and TRBJ1-1; D not resolved. The germline V gene has CDR1 MNHEY and CDR2 SMNVEV (reference sequence). V was pared by 5 bases and J by 6 bases, with 13 bases between. The CDR3 has 13 residues. CDR3 protein: CASSLWTDSEAFF. The CDR3 DNA is TGTGCCAGCAGTCTTTGGACGGACTCTGAAGCTTTCTTT.

This chain connects TRBV10-2 to TRBJ1-6, with a possible D match to TRBD1 (6 bases). Germline V gene data show CDR1 as WSHSY and CDR2 as SAAADI. Trimming pared 3 bases from V and 4 bases from J, leaving 7 bases between. The CDR3 runs to 14 residues. The CDR3 DNA is TGCGCCAGCAGTGACCAGGGGTATAATTCACCCCTCCACTTT. Encoded protein: CASSDQGYNSPLHF.

This clonotype was picked up a small number of times. CDR3 region: CASSQFLENEQFF. The CDR3 nucleotides are TGTGCCAGCAGCCAATTCCTCGAGAATGAGCAGTTCTTC. The chain combines TRBV4-2 with TRBJ2-1; D gene ambiguous. The CDR3 runs to 13 residues. Germline V gene sequence: CDR1 LGHNA, CDR2 YNFKEQ. V dropped 2 bases and J dropped 7 bases, with 9 bases sitting between them.

The chain links TRBV6-1 to TRBJ1-6; D call uncertain. Germline V gene lookup returns CDR1 MNHNS and CDR2 SASEGT. CDR3 length: 14 residues. V gave up 8 bases and J gave up 6 bases, with 14 bases separating them. CDR3 sequence reads: CASDQRAPNSPLHF. The CDR3 bases are TGTGCCAGCGACCAGAGGGCACCTAATTCACCCCTCCACTTT.

In its sample, this clonotype is medium-sized. The CDR3 is CASSREGPRTVGYTF. Written as DNA, the CDR3 is TGTGCCAGCAGCAGAGAGGGGCCCAGGACGGTTGGCTACACCTTC. The rearrangement links TRBV7-2 to TRBJ1-2; a possible D gene is TRBD1 (5 bases). The V end was cut by 5 bases, the J end by 7 bases, with 20 bases between. The CDR3 totals 15 residues. Looked up from germline, CDR1 is SGHTA and CDR2 is FQGNSA.

This clonotype came up a few times. The chain links TRBV18 to TRBJ2-7; weak D call: TRBD2 (6 bases). This CDR3 has 13 amino acids. CDR1 KGHSH and CDR2 LQKENI come from the germline V gene. Trimming cost V 2 bases and J 3 bases, with 8 bases left between them. This CDR3 reads CASSPTGDYEQYF. CDR3 in DNA: TGTGCCAGCTCACCAACGGGGGACTACGAGCAGTACTTC.

This clonotype was observed a handful of times. The J gene is TRBJ1-5, the V gene TRBV2; D may be TRBD1 (6 bases). Deletions cut 2 bases from V and 4 bases from J, with 21 bases between. The CDR3 totals 18 residues. Germline V CDR1 and CDR2: SNHLY, FYNNEI. CDR3 region: CASSEWGRGTLGNQPQHF. The CDR3 DNA is TGTGCCAGCAGTGAATGGGGAAGGGGGACCCTAGGGAATCAGCCCCAGCATTTT.

V and J are TRBV7-3 and TRBJ1-1, with D perhaps TRBD1 (6 bases). The CDR3 has 13 amino acids. In germline, CDR1 is SGHTA, CDR2 FQGTGA. V was trimmed by 4 bases and J by 4 bases, leaving 10 bases between them. CDR3 bases: TGTGCCAGCAGCTCAACAGGGACCACTGAAGCTTTCTTT. This sequence encodes CASSSTGTTEAFF.

This clonotype was seen repeatedly, ten times or more. This chain connects TRBV20-1 to TRBJ1-1, with no clear D. Germline CDR1 DFQATT, CDR2 SNEGSKA (reference sequence). V was trimmed by 3 bases and J by 0 bases, leaving 11 bases between them. The CDR3 is made up of 14 amino acids. CDR3 coding DNA: TGCAGTGCTAGGGGTGGACCCATGAACACTGAAGCTTTCTTT. Its translation: CSARGGPMNTEAFF.